This TCR beta chain appears in the sequencing data of a study of Tregs in tolerant kidney transplant recipients. Clones were read by immunoSEQ multiplex PCR, and TCRdb kept only the in-frame ones, dropping some. Here the sample spans over 55,000 clones, around 82% being singletons. The CDR3 is 14 amino acids. J was trimmed by 5 bases and V by 2 bases; bases with no gene match: 5. Germline lookup yields CDR1 SGHNT and CDR2 YYREEE (reference sequence). Thawed PBMCs were FACS-sorted into unstimulated CD4+CD25+CD127- regulatory T cells, CD4+CD25- non-regulatory cells, CD4 and CD8 cells. Regarding this clone: The antigen is not known.

Study results and caveats: Biological reproducibility was not directly addressed in this study. Findings come from small patient numbers and require larger validation. Activated donor B cell expansion appeared to reveal the most relevant donor-specific TCRbeta repertoire.

This chain joins TRBV5-4 and TRBJ2-5; 8 bases line up with TRBD2. The receptor was isolated from a human donor in good health. Material: CD4+ T cells from blood. CDR3 loop: CASSFKGLGETQYF. DNA for the CDR3: TGTGCCAGCAGCTTTAAGGGACTAGGCGAGACCCAGTACTTC.